This T cell receptor beta chain comes out of a study of T cells after yellow fever vaccination. Study at large: The SMART-Seq v4 Ultra Low Input method served to prepare the low-cell-number fractions.

TCRdb itself ran the 5' RACE reads through MiXCR, one entry per CDR3 protein. This table holds roughly 99,000 distinct CDR3 sequences, roughly 6% found once. V gave up 5 bases and J gave up 6 bases, with 18 bases separating them. The CDR3 has 15 amino acids. Germline CDR1 and CDR2: MNHEY and SVGAGI. This clonotype has a handful of counts. Its target is not known. The study, taken as a whole, reports: Booster samples showed a return of most primary-vaccination clones (roughly 95% CD4, approximately 90% CD8). It was a weaker secondary response, yet one that peaked faster, at day 5 versus 15. The appearance of a small share of clonotypes in both CD4 and CD8 compartments was observed.

The sequence came from a man younger than 35 who received the YFV17D yellow fever vaccine. The chain employs TRBV6-5 and TRBJ2-3, with no clear D. Source: CD8+ T cells sorted from PBMCs, taken 10 days after the yellow fever booster vaccination. This CDR3 is CASSPDRSPGDTQYF. CDR3 in DNA: TGTGCCAGCAGTCCCGACCGGTCCCCCGGGGATACGCAGTATTTT.